The rows below give T cell receptor beta chains drawn from one sample of a study of tumour-infiltrating T cells in Burkitt lymphoma. Data came from immunoSEQ multiplex PCR; TCRdb stores just in-frame clones and leaves some out. Of thousands of clones listed, roughly 9.1% were seen once; the top ten hold approximately 2.4%. Material: tumor tissue. These receptor sequences come from a human donor with diffuse large B-cell lymphoma. The CDR3 runs from the conserved cysteine through the conserved F or W. Each record gives: D gene, J gene, V gene, clone size, CDR3 length, CDR3 DNA, CDR3 protein. The D gene is left open where the match is weak. Clone size is not always given. Where it is, it says once, few, many or a class for expanded clones.

D gene: -
J gene: TRBJ2-7
V gene: TRBV5-1
clone size: -
CDR3 length: 14
CDR3 DNA: TGCGCCAGCAGCTTGGCCAGGCAAACCTACGAGCAGTACTTC
CDR3 protein: CASSLARQTYEQYF

D gene: TRBD2
J gene: TRBJ2-3
V gene: TRBV28
clone size: few
CDR3 length: 16
CDR3 DNA: TGTGCCAGCAGTGCATCTAGCGGATTAAGCACAGATACGCAGTATTTT
CDR3 protein: CASSASSGLSTDTQYF

D gene: TRBD1
J gene: TRBJ1-4
V gene: TRBV7-8
clone size: few
CDR3 length: 16
CDR3 DNA: TGTGCCAGCAGGGCTCACGGGACAGGGGGCGATGAAAAACTGTTTTTT
CDR3 protein: CASRAHGTGGDEKLFF

D gene: -
J gene: TRBJ1-1
V gene: TRBV27
clone size: -
CDR3 length: 14
CDR3 DNA: TGTGCCAGCAACCGGGGATTCATGAACACTGAAGCTTTCTTT
CDR3 protein: CASNRGFMNTEAFF

D gene: -
J gene: TRBJ1-6
V gene: TRBV4-3
clone size: medium-sized
CDR3 length: 14
CDR3 DNA: TGCGCCAGCAGCCGCTTCGGGGGAAATTCACCCCTCCACTTT
CDR3 protein: CASSRFGGNSPLHF

D gene: TRBD1
J gene: TRBJ1-4
V gene: TRBV5-1
clone size: -
CDR3 length: 16
CDR3 DNA: TGCGCCAGCAGCCTGGGACAGGCTCCAACTAATGAAAAACTGTTTTTT
CDR3 protein: CASSLGQAPTNEKLFF

D gene: -
J gene: TRBJ1-4
V gene: TRBV6-5
clone size: -
CDR3 length: 13
CDR3 DNA: TGTGCCAGCAGTTACGTAGGAGGTGAAAAACTGTTTTTT
CDR3 protein: CASSYVGGEKLFF

D gene: -
J gene: TRBJ1-1
V gene: TRBV7-2
clone size: -
CDR3 length: 14
CDR3 DNA: TGTGCCAGCAGCTTAGCAATGGAGGACACTGAAGCTTTCTTT
CDR3 protein: CASSLAMEDTEAFF

D gene: -
J gene: TRBJ1-1
V gene: TRBV5-8
clone size: medium-sized
CDR3 length: 13
CDR3 DNA: TGTGCCAGCAGCTTGCTCCAGGGAGCTAGAGCTTTCTTT
CDR3 protein: CASSLLQGARAFF

D gene: -
J gene: TRBJ1-2
V gene: TRBV6-1
clone size: few
CDR3 length: 11
CDR3 DNA: TGTGCCAGCAGCCCGTTCCCCGGCTACACCTTC
CDR3 protein: CASSPFPGYTF

D gene: -
J gene: TRBJ1-1
V gene: TRBV19
clone size: -
CDR3 length: 13
CDR3 DNA: TGTGCCAGTAGTATAAGGACGAACACTGAAGCTTTCTTT
CDR3 protein: CASSIRTNTEAFF

D gene: TRBD1
J gene: TRBJ1-5
V gene: TRBV15
clone size: -
CDR3 length: 18
CDR3 DNA: TGTGCCACCAGCAGAACTTTGACGGGACAGGGGGCAAATCAGCCCCAGCATTTT
CDR3 protein: CATSRTLTGQGANQPQHF

D gene: -
J gene: TRBJ1-1
V gene: TRBV28
clone size: -
CDR3 length: 14
CDR3 DNA: TGTGCCAGCACCCAAGGGGGGGAACGTGGGGAAGCTTTCTTT
CDR3 protein: CASTQGGERGEAFF

D gene: -
J gene: TRBJ2-5
V gene: TRBV5-1
clone size: -
CDR3 length: 13
CDR3 DNA: TGCGCCAGCAGACGTGGACAGCTAGAGACCCAGTACTTC
CDR3 protein: CASRRGQLETQYF

D gene: -
J gene: TRBJ1-6
V gene: TRBV6-5
clone size: few
CDR3 length: 14
CDR3 DNA: TGTGCCAGCAGGGACCTTGTTGCCAATTCACCCCTCCACTTT
CDR3 protein: CASRDLVANSPLHF

D gene: -
J gene: TRBJ1-2
V gene: TRBV19
clone size: few
CDR3 length: 15
CDR3 DNA: TGTGCCAGTAGTATTCTGGGAAACGTGGAAAGAAGCTACACCTTC
CDR3 protein: CASSILGNVERSYTF

D gene: -
J gene: TRBJ1-2
V gene: TRBV19
clone size: few
CDR3 length: 11
CDR3 DNA: TGTGCCGCCGGAAGGGGTCCGGGCTACACCTTC
CDR3 protein: CAAGRGPGYTF

D gene: -
J gene: TRBJ1-3
V gene: TRBV7-2
clone size: -
CDR3 length: 15
CDR3 DNA: TGTGCCAGCAGCCCACCCGGGGGGCAAGGAAACACCATATATTTT
CDR3 protein: CASSPPGGQGNTIYF

D gene: TRBD1
J gene: TRBJ2-1
V gene: TRBV6-6
clone size: -
CDR3 length: 13
CDR3 DNA: TGTGCCAGCAGGATATCGGGACAGATGAGCGGGTTCTTC
CDR3 protein: CASRISGQMSGFF

D gene: -
J gene: TRBJ2-1
V gene: TRBV5-1
clone size: few
CDR3 length: 15
CDR3 DNA: TGCGCCAGCAGCTTACGACCGGGGCCCGTAAATGAGCAGTTCTTC
CDR3 protein: CASSLRPGPVNEQFF

D gene: -
J gene: TRBJ2-2
V gene: TRBV10-3
clone size: few
CDR3 length: 11
CDR3 DNA: TGTGCCATCAGGGACACCGGGGAGCTGTTTTTT
CDR3 protein: CAIRDTGELFF

D gene: -
J gene: TRBJ1-2
V gene: TRBV5-4
clone size: few
CDR3 length: 14
CDR3 DNA: TGTGCCAGCAGCCACCGGGGGGGTAACTATGGCTACACCTTC
CDR3 protein: CASSHRGGNYGYTF

D gene: TRBD1
J gene: TRBJ1-5
V gene: TRBV18
clone size: few
CDR3 length: 14
CDR3 DNA: TGTGCCAGCTCGGACAGGGGTTGGAATCAGCCCCAGCATTTT
CDR3 protein: CASSDRGWNQPQHF

D gene: -
J gene: TRBJ1-4
V gene: TRBV6-1
clone size: -
CDR3 length: 12
CDR3 DNA: TGTGCCAGCAGTACCCCAGGTGAAAAACTGTTTTTT
CDR3 protein: CASSTPGEKLFF

D gene: TRBD1
J gene: TRBJ1-5
V gene: TRBV19
clone size: few
CDR3 length: 15
CDR3 DNA: TGTGCCAGTAGTCCCGGGACAGGGAGCAATCAGCCCCAGCATTTT
CDR3 protein: CASSPGTGSNQPQHF

D gene: -
J gene: TRBJ1-5
V gene: TRBV4-1
clone size: -
CDR3 length: 16
CDR3 DNA: TGCGCCAGCAGCCAATTCGTCGACAGGCTCAATCAGCCCCAGCATTTT
CDR3 protein: CASSQFVDRLNQPQHF

D gene: TRBD1
J gene: TRBJ2-1
V gene: TRBV2
clone size: -
CDR3 length: 11
CDR3 DNA: TGTGCCACCCACAGGGGTGATGAGCAGTTCTTC
CDR3 protein: CATHRGDEQFF

D gene: TRBD1
J gene: TRBJ2-7
V gene: TRBV10-1
clone size: -
CDR3 length: 15
CDR3 DNA: TGCGCCAGCAGTGAGTCGGGGCAGGGGGAGTACGAGCAGTACTTC
CDR3 protein: CASSESGQGEYEQYF

D gene: -
J gene: TRBJ1-2
V gene: TRBV6-6
clone size: -
CDR3 length: 16
CDR3 DNA: TGTGCCAGCAGCCCTATCAATCCGGGGACAAACTATGGCTACACCTTC
CDR3 protein: CASSPINPGTNYGYTF

D gene: -
J gene: TRBJ1-1
V gene: TRBV4-2
clone size: -
CDR3 length: 16
CDR3 DNA: TGTGCCAGCAGCCCCTATTTCCCGCTGAAGAACACTGAAGCTTTCTTT
CDR3 protein: CASSPYFPLKNTEAFF

D gene: -
J gene: TRBJ2-7
V gene: TRBV11-2
clone size: -
CDR3 length: 14
CDR3 DNA: TGTGCCAGCAGCTTAGGGTTTAGCTCCTACGAGCAGTACTTC
CDR3 protein: CASSLGFSSYEQYF

D gene: TRBD1
J gene: TRBJ2-7
V gene: TRBV10-1
clone size: few
CDR3 length: 15
CDR3 DNA: TGCGCCAGCAGTGAGAACAGGGGGATAACCTACGAGCAGTACTTC
CDR3 protein: CASSENRGITYEQYF

D gene: TRBD1
J gene: TRBJ2-7
V gene: TRBV5-1
clone size: few
CDR3 length: 15
CDR3 DNA: TGCGCCAGCAGCTCTACGGACAGGGGGCGGAACGAGCAGTACTTC
CDR3 protein: CASSSTDRGRNEQYF

D gene: -
J gene: TRBJ2-2
V gene: TRBV14
clone size: few
CDR3 length: 17
CDR3 DNA: TGTGCCAGCAGCCAAGATCAACCGAGTACGAACACCGGGGAGCTGTTTTTT
CDR3 protein: CASSQDQPSTNTGELFF

D gene: TRBD1
J gene: TRBJ1-2
V gene: TRBV6-6
clone size: -
CDR3 length: 13
CDR3 DNA: TGTGCCAGCAGTTACTCACGGGACAGCCCCTACACCTTC
CDR3 protein: CASSYSRDSPYTF

D gene: -
J gene: TRBJ1-2
V gene: TRBV18
clone size: -
CDR3 length: 16
CDR3 DNA: TGTGCCAGCTCACCACTGGCTGGGAAGGGTTTATATGGCTACACCTTC
CDR3 protein: CASSPLAGKGLYGYTF

D gene: -
J gene: TRBJ1-5
V gene: TRBV5-5
clone size: -
CDR3 length: 15
CDR3 DNA: TGTGCCAGCAGCTTCGGGAGTTCGGGCAATCAGCCCCAGCATTTT
CDR3 protein: CASSFGSSGNQPQHF

D gene: -
J gene: TRBJ1-3
V gene: TRBV5-1
clone size: -
CDR3 length: 15
CDR3 DNA: TGCGCCAGCAGCTTGGACAGGAACTCTGGAAACACCATATATTTT
CDR3 protein: CASSLDRNSGNTIYF

D gene: -
J gene: TRBJ1-2
V gene: TRBV5-1
clone size: few
CDR3 length: 12
CDR3 DNA: TGCGCCAGCGGGACGTTTAACTATGGCTACACCTTC
CDR3 protein: CASGTFNYGYTF

D gene: -
J gene: TRBJ1-2
V gene: TRBV10-1
clone size: few
CDR3 length: 12
CDR3 DNA: TGCGCCAGCAGTGAGAATAAGAATCCAGACACCTTC
CDR3 protein: CASSENKNPDTF

D gene: -
J gene: TRBJ2-2
V gene: TRBV5-1
clone size: -
CDR3 length: 15
CDR3 DNA: TGCGCCAGCAGCCCCTGGGCTACGAACACCGGGGAGCTGTTTTTT
CDR3 protein: CASSPWATNTGELFF

D gene: TRBD2
J gene: TRBJ2-2
V gene: TRBV5-4
clone size: few
CDR3 length: 17
CDR3 DNA: TGTGCCAGCAGCTTGGACTCCGGGACTAGCCGAACCGGGGAGCTGTTTTTT
CDR3 protein: CASSLDSGTSRTGELFF